The sequence of this T cell receptor (beta chain) was determined in a study of immune evolution from preneoplasia to lung adenocarcinoma. Study-wide results and caveats: Top clone frequencies peaked in normal lung, apparently declining through invasive adenocarcinoma.

Concerning this clone itself: Antigen: not known.

Method: immunoSEQ multiplex PCR; TCRdb's copy keeps in-frame clones and lacks some. The repertoire holds about 6,100 clones, with almost 80% as singletons. The CDR3 has 15 amino acids. CDR1 and CDR2 (germline): SGHNT, YENEEA. V dropped 5 bases and J dropped 6; count of bases not matched to a gene: 4. Premalignant or tumor cells were enriched by macro-dissection after pathologic assessment. V usage is TRBV11-3 and J usage is TRBJ2-1; TRBD2 aligns across 13 bases. The sequence came from a person between 50 and 70 years old with lung adenocarcinoma. The specimen was FFPE minimally invasive lung adenocarcinoma tissue. The CDR3 reads CASSPGTSGINEQFF. The CDR3 nucleotides are TGTGCCAGCAGCCCCGGGACTAGCGGGATCAATGAGCAGTTCTTC.